This note documents a single T cell receptor (beta chain) sequence. Its cognate antigen is unknown. Some clones are missing from TCRdb's copy, which holds only in-frame ones; the method was immunoSEQ multiplex PCR. The repertoire has 95,000 to 100,000 clones, about two thirds of them found once; the top ten carry roughly 2%. The data stem from a study of fetal regulatory T cell absence and autoimmunity. V was trimmed by 2 bases and J by 5 bases, leaving 14 bases between them. The germline gives CDR1 SGHRS, CDR2 YFSETQ. The CDR3 is made up of 14 amino acids. Broader study findings: In IPEX syndrome, oligoclonal enrichment was read as supporting prenatal antigen-driven autoimmunity in the pancreas. Pancreas and cord blood did not differ much in TRB family usage.

The chain couples TRBV5-1 to TRBJ2-7, with D perhaps being TRBD1 or TRBD2 (5 bases each). The sequencing input was pancreas tissue. The TCR originated in a male donor with IPEX syndrome. The CDR3 DNA reads as TGCGCCAGCAGCTTAAAGGTTCAGGGAGACGAGCAGTACTTC. Translation gives CASSLKVQGDEQYF.